Each of the 31 T cell receptor beta chains below was sequenced from the same sample in a study of blood T cell repertoires in COVID-19 (dated by TCRdb to 2018 to 2021). The receptor library was made with the immunoSEQ multiplex PCR assay. TCRdb mirrors the immuneACCESS table, restricted to in-frame sequences. Some clones are absent from its copies; in checked studies, under half trace to an unresolved V gene, and the reason for the others is unknown. The sample table lists about 190,000 clones, 65% to 85% of them with a count of one. Less than 3.5% of the sample is held by the ten biggest clonotypes. Sequencing was carried out using peripheral blood. All receptors derive from a man aged 50 to 59 with active or convalescent COVID-19.

The chain recombines TRBV24-1 with TRBJ1-6; tentatively, D is TRBD1 (6 bases). The CDR3 consists of 13 residues. Between the trimmed V and J ends, which lost 4 bases and 10 bases, there was a span of 10 bases. The germline CDR1 and CDR2 sequences are KGHDR and SFDVKD. The CDR3 region is CATSDSGASPLHF. The CDR3 DNA follows: TGTGCCACCAGTGACTCAGGGGCCTCACCCCTCCACTTT.

V is TRBV4-1 and J is TRBJ1-2; 7 nucleotides match TRBD1. Germline V CDR1 and CDR2: MGHRA, YSYEKL. Unmatched junction bases numbered 9, after V lost 5 bases and J lost 0 bases. The CDR3 has 16 residues. CDR3 sequence: CASSFQGDIPNYGYTF. In DNA form, the CDR3 reads TGCGCCAGCAGCTTCCAGGGGGACATACCTAACTATGGCTACACCTTC.

V and J are TRBV7-2 and TRBJ1-5; D is perhaps TRBD1 (5 bases). The ends were cut back, 3 bases at V and 7 bases at J, with 10 bases in the middle. The CDR3 is 13 amino acids. Per germline, CDR1 SGHTA and CDR2 FQGNSA. The CDR3 nucleotides are TGTGCCAGCAGCTTCAGGGCGGGGCAGCCCCAGCATTTT. Residues: CASSFRAGQPQHF. The entire variable domain, with the rest obtained from reference TRBV7-2 and TRBJ1-5, is as follows: GAGVSQSPSNKVTEKGKDVELRCDPISGHTALYWYRQSLGQGLEFLIYFQGNSAPDKSGLPSDRFSAERTGGSVSTLTIQRTQQEDSAVYLCASSFRAGQPQHFGDGTRLSIL.

This clone appeared a single time. CDR3 residues: CASSRGGMGQETQYF. The CDR3 bases are TGCGCCAGCAGCCGGGGGGGAATGGGTCAAGAGACCCAGTACTTC. This rearrangement joins TRBV5-1 to TRBJ2-5, with 8 bases lining up with TRBD2. The germline V gene encodes CDR1 SGHRS and CDR2 YFSETQ. The trim removed 4 bases at V and 2 bases at J, leaving 7 bases unmatched. CDR3 size: 15 residues.

The genes are TRBV6-5 and TRBJ1-1, with D unclear. Per germline, CDR1 MNHEY and CDR2 SVGAGI. V was trimmed by 0 bases and J by 0 bases, leaving 11 bases between them. The CDR3 consists of 16 residues. In nucleotides, the CDR3 is TGTGCCAGCAGTTACTCTGGTCGCGGGGTGAACACTGAAGCTTTCTTT. It is translated as CASSYSGRGVNTEAFF.

The chain links TRBV28 to TRBJ2-7; D might be TRBD2 (6 bases). CDR3 length equals 13 residues. Per the germline V gene, CDR1 is MDHEN and CDR2 is SYDVKM. The ends were cut back, 1 base at V and 3 bases at J, with 7 bases in the middle. CDR3 sequence: CASSLYGSYEQYF. DNA of the CDR3: TGTGCCAGCAGTTTATACGGGAGCTACGAGCAGTACTTC.

This rearrangement joins TRBV3-1 (or the pseudogene TRBV3-2) to TRBJ1-1; a weak D match, TRBD1 (6 bases). The ends were cut back, 3 bases at V and 2 bases at J, with 10 bases in the middle. The CDR3 is made up of 14 amino acids. Germline assignment: CDR1 LGHDT and CDR2 YNNKEL (reference sequence). The CDR3 bases are TGTGCCAGCAGCCACTTGACAGGTAACACTGAAGCTTTCTTT. Encoded protein: CASSHLTGNTEAFF.

The chain has TRBV18 and TRBJ2-5; D perhaps matches TRBD1 (7 bases). Germline values: CDR1 KGHSH, CDR2 LQKENI. CDR3 length: 14 amino acids. V was cut by 1 base and J by 4 bases, with 10 bases left in between. The CDR3 region has the DNA TGTGCCAGCTCACCACTCCAGGGGGGAGAGACCCAGTACTTC. Residues: CASSPLQGGETQYF.

This clone was seen only once. The gene calls are TRBV5-5 and TRBJ1-1; no clear D. The germline V and J ends were trimmed by 4 bases and 9 bases, with 22 bases remaining between them. Germline V CDR1 and CDR2: SGHKS, YYEKEE (reference sequence). This CDR3 spans 15 amino acids. The CDR3 loop reads CASSRIAQHTEKAFF. DNA for the CDR3: TGTGCCAGCAGCCGAATTGCCCAACATACAGAGAAAGCTTTCTTT.

In its sample, this clone was seen a few times. This chain joins TRBV6-6 and TRBJ1-2; D may be TRBD1 (6 bases). V was trimmed by 2 bases and J by 3 bases, leaving 7 bases between them. CDR3 length: 13 amino acids. Germline V gene data show CDR1 as MNHNY and CDR2 as SVGAGI (reference sequence). CDR3 loop: CASSYGQYYGYTF. The DNA of the CDR3 is TGTGCCAGCAGTTACGGACAGTACTATGGCTACACCTTC.

Only a few counts were recorded for this clone. The chain is built from TRBV28 and TRBJ1-5; no firm D call. CDR1 is MDHEN and CDR2 is SYDVKM in the germline V gene. V lost 2 bases and J lost 6, with 8 bases in between. The CDR3 sequence is 13 residues long. CDR3 in amino acids: CASSLVSGQPQHF. CDR3 nucleotides: TGTGCCAGCAGTTTAGTAAGCGGTCAGCCCCAGCATTTT.

The chain uses TRBV28 and TRBJ1-5; TRBD1 matches 7 bases. V lost 3 bases and J lost 3; bases outside the gene matches: 8. The CDR3 contains 16 residues. Germline-derived CDR1 and CDR2 are MDHEN and SYDVKM. For the CDR3, the DNA is TGTGCCAGCAGTTTTAACCGTAGGGGGCACAATCAGCCCCAGCATTTT. It encodes CASSFNRRGHNQPQHF. The full variable domain, with the rest looked up from reference TRBV28 and TRBJ1-5, is DVKVTQSSRYLVKRTGEKVFLECVQDMDHENMFWYRQDPGLGLRLIYFSYDVKMKEKGDIPEGYSVSREKKERFSLILESASTNQTSMYLCASSFNRRGHNQPQHFGDGTRLSIL.

The chain employs TRBV27 and TRBJ2-7, with 9 nucleotides matching TRBD2. Germline loops: CDR1 MNHEY, CDR2 SMNVEV (reference sequence). The junction had 6 bases not matched to a gene; V was cut back by 6 bases and J by 3 bases. The CDR3 length is 14 residues. For the CDR3, the DNA is TGTGCCAGCAGACCAAGCGGGAGGTTCTACGAGCAGTACTTC. The encoded protein is CASRPSGRFYEQYF.

The V gene is TRBV30, the J gene TRBJ2-3; 8 bases match TRBD1. The V and J ends lost 2 bases and 2 bases, in that order; junction bases with no gene match: 6. CDR3 size: 15 residues. Germline lookup yields CDR1 GTSNPN and CDR2 SVGIG (reference sequence). CDR3 sequence (DNA): TGTGCCTGGAGTCAGAGGACAGGGATCACAGATACGCAGTATTTT. It codes for CAWSQRTGITDTQYF.

The chain carries TRBV18 and TRBJ1-1, with a weak D call TRBD1 (6 bases). The CDR3 loop spans 13 amino acids. V lost 6 bases to trimming and J lost 8 bases, with 16 bases between them. CDR1 is KGHSH and CDR2 is LQKENI in the germline V gene. The CDR3 region has the DNA TGTGCCAGCTCGCGGGGGGCTACTGACGAAGCTTTCTTT. It translates to CASSRGATDEAFF.

J is TRBJ2-3 and V is TRBV5-1, with TRBD1 matching 8 bases. Germline CDR1 is SGHRS and CDR2 is YFSETQ. The CDR3 is 18 amino acids. Trimming at V came to 4 bases and at J to 5 bases, leaving 18 bases not matched to a gene. The DNA for the CDR3 is TGCGCCAGCAGCAAGACTTATCCGGGACAGGATTACCGAGATACGCAGTATTTT. It translates to CASSKTYPGQDYRDTQYF.

Remarks on this clone: A read error may produce the germline difference seen at one junction end. V gene TRBV7-7 combines with J gene TRBJ2-3, with 12 nucleotides matching TRBD2. From germline, CDR1 is SSHAT and CDR2 FNYEAQ (reference sequence). The CDR3 extends over 16 amino acids. The CDR3: CASSLGLAGGQDTQYF. The CDR3, as DNA: TGTGCTAGCAGCTTAGGGCTAGCGGGGGGGCAAGATACGCAGTATTTT.

The gene calls are TRBV30 and TRBJ1-5; 7 bases map to TRBD1. This CDR3 region has 15 residues. Germline V gives CDR1 GTSNPN, CDR2 SVGIG (reference sequence). The V segment lost 8 bases and the J segment 4 bases; nucleotides outside the gene matches: 14. The CDR3 loop is CALTGSGGSNQPQHF. The CDR3 bases are TGTGCCCTCACTGGCTCAGGGGGTAGTAATCAGCCCCAGCATTTT.

The rearrangement links TRBV30 to TRBJ1-3; D not resolved. CDR3 length equals 11 residues. The germline V gene encodes CDR1 GTSNPN and CDR2 SVGIG (reference sequence). Trimming removed 6 bases from V and 6 bases from J, with 9 bases in between. The CDR3 nucleotides are TGTGCCTGTCTCCAGGAAAACACCATATATTTT. It specifies CACLQENTIYF.

DNA of the CDR3: TGTGCCAGTAGTTCAGTTTCAGCTAACTATGGCTACACCTTC. Amino acid sequence: CASSSVSANYGYTF. The chain couples TRBV19 to TRBJ1-2, with unresolved D. Germline loops: CDR1 LNHDA, CDR2 SQIVND (reference sequence). The CDR3 is made up of 14 amino acids. Trimming stripped 5 bases from V and 0 bases from J, with 10 bases between.

The chain joins TRBV2 to TRBJ1-1; D call uncertain. Germline V gene data show CDR1 as SNHLY and CDR2 as FYNNEI. The CDR3 sequence is 10 residues long. Trimming stripped 9 bases from V and 9 bases from J, with 11 bases between. The CDR3 sequence is CASNSEQAFF. The CDR3 nucleotides are TGTGCCAGTAATTCTGAGCAAGCTTTCTTT.

The chain links TRBV28 to TRBJ1-5, with 10 bases aligning to TRBD1. Trimming removed 6 bases from V and 4 bases from J; junction bases left unmatched: 18. The CDR3 consists of 19 residues. CDR1 is MDHEN, CDR2 SYDVKM, per germline. CDR3 sequence: CASSPVAGMTGGTNQPQHF. The CDR3 nucleotides read TGTGCCAGCAGCCCCGTGGCCGGTATGACAGGGGGCACGAATCAGCCCCAGCATTTT.

The rearrangement links TRBV2 to TRBJ2-5; D is undetermined. The CDR3 covers 12 residues. Germline CDR1 reads SNHLY; CDR2 reads FYNNEI. V lost 1 base and J lost 5, with 5 bases in between. The DNA of the CDR3 is TGTGCCAGCAGTGAAGGCGAGGAGACCCAGTACTTC. It codes for CASSEGEETQYF.

The J gene is TRBJ2-7, the V gene TRBV24-1; TRBD1 matches at 8 bases. Per germline, CDR1 KGHDR and CDR2 SFDVKD. J gave up 3 bases and V 4 bases, and 7 bases lay outside the gene matches. The CDR3 spans 15 residues. The CDR3 DNA follows: TGTGCCACCAGTGACCCTGGACAGGGAGGCTACGAGCAGTACTTC. Translating gives CATSDPGQGGYEQYF.

The chain links TRBV2 to TRBJ2-1; 7 bases map to TRBD1. With V trimmed by 7 bases and J by 4 bases, 4 bases remained unmatched. The germline V gene encodes CDR1 SNHLY and CDR2 FYNNEI. CDR3 length: 13 residues. The CDR3 loop is CASMHRGYNEQFF. The CDR3 DNA reads as TGTGCCAGCATGCACAGGGGTTACAATGAGCAGTTCTTC.

The genes are TRBV28 and TRBJ2-1; 11 bases are a match to TRBD2. From germline, CDR1 is MDHEN and CDR2 SYDVKM. The length of the CDR3 is 15 residues. The J segment lost 9 bases and the V segment lost 6 bases, leaving 10 bases of the junction unmatched. CDR3: CASSHRLAGPGEQFF. The CDR3 region has the DNA TGTGCCAGCAGCCACAGACTAGCGGGACCTGGTGAGCAGTTCTTC. The whole variable domain, filled in from reference TRBV28 and TRBJ2-1, reads DVKVTQSSRYLVKRTGEKVFLECVQDMDHENMFWYRQDPGLGLRLIYFSYDVKMKEKGDIPEGYSVSREKKERFSLILESASTNQTSMYLCASSHRLAGPGEQFFGPGTRLTVL.

Only one count was recorded for this clone. A read error may account for a junction end that differs from germline. V is TRBV2 and J is TRBJ1-5; unclear D gene. The CDR3 runs 12 residues. Germline V gene data show CDR1 as SNHLY and CDR2 as FYNNEI. The CDR3, as DNA: TGTGCCAGCAGTGCGAGGGATCAGGCCCAGCATTTT. Encoded protein: CASSARDQAQHF.

V and J are TRBV11-2 and TRBJ1-6; D gene uncertain. Germline V gene sequence: CDR1 SGHAT, CDR2 FQNNGV. The length of the CDR3 is 15 residues. Trimming removed 1 base at V and 0 bases at J, with 4 bases between. As DNA, the CDR3 is TGTGCCAGCAGCTTAGTGGCCTCCTATAATTCACCCCTCCACTTT. It translates to CASSLVASYNSPLHF.

The V call is TRBV7-2, the J call TRBJ1-5, with D tentatively TRBD1 (5 bases). The CDR3 is made up of 15 amino acids. Between the trimmed V and J ends, which lost 2 bases and 2 bases, there was a span of 10 bases. Germline V CDR1 and CDR2: SGHTA, FQGNSA. The CDR3 reads CASSLSGFGNQPQHF. The CDR3 coding sequence is TGTGCCAGCAGCTTATCAGGGTTCGGCAATCAGCCCCAGCATTTT.

The count of this clone is one. The CDR3 DNA reads TGTGCCTGGAGGGACAGGGGTTACGAGCAGTACTTC. This translates into CAWRDRGYEQYF. This sequence joins TRBV30 and TRBJ2-7, with 9 bases identical to TRBD1. The J segment lost 4 bases and the V segment lost 3 bases, leaving 1 base of the junction unmatched. CDR3 length equals 12 residues. The germline gives CDR1 GTSNPN, CDR2 SVGIG (reference sequence).

The V call is TRBV19, the J call TRBJ1-2; 10 positions match TRBD1. The CDR3 has 14 amino acids. In germline, CDR1 is LNHDA, CDR2 SQIVND (reference sequence). V lost 9 bases to trimming and J lost 0 bases; unmatched junction nucleotides: 4. CDR3 loop: CASSGTGANYGYTF. In DNA, the CDR3 is TGTGCCAGCTCCGGGACAGGGGCTAACTATGGCTACACCTTC.